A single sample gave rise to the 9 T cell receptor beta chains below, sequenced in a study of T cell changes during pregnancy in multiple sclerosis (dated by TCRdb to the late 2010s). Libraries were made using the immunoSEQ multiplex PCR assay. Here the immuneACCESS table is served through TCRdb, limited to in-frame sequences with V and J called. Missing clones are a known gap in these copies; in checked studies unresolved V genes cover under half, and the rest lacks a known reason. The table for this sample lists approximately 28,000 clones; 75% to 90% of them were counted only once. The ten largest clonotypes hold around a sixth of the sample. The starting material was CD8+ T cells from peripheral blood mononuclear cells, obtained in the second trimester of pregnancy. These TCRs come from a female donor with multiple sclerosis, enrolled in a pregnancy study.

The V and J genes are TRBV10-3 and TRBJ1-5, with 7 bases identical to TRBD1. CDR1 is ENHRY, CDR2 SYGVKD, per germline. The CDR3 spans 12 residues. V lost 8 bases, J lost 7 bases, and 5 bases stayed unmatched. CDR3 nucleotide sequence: TGTGCCATCTCCAGGGGGGAACAGCCCCAGCATTTT. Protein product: CAISRGEQPQHF.

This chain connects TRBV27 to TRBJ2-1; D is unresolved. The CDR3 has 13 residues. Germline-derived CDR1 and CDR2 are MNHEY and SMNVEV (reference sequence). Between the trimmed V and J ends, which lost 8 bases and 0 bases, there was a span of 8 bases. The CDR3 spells CASRVPSYNEQFF. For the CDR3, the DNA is TGTGCCAGCCGGGTTCCCTCCTACAATGAGCAGTTCTTC.

CDR3 region: CASSGWDSPDEKLFF. The DNA for the CDR3 is TGTGCCAGTAGTGGATGGGACAGCCCAGATGAAAAACTGTTTTTT. The chain joins TRBV19 to TRBJ1-4, with 7 bases matching TRBD1. Trimming took 5 bases from V and 6 from J; bases not matched to a gene: 9. The CDR3 spans 15 residues. Germline lookup yields CDR1 LNHDA and CDR2 SQIVND (reference sequence).

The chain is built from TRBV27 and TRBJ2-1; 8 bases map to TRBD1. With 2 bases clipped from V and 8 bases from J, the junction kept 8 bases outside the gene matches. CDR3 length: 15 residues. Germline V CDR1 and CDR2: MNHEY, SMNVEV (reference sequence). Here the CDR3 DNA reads TGTGCCAGCAGTTTACGACAGGGGATTAGGGATGAGCAGTTCTTC. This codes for CASSLRQGIRDEQFF.

CDR3 DNA: TGTGCCAGCAGCTTATTAGCGGGATCCAACTACGAGCAGTACTTC. Protein: CASSLLAGSNYEQYF. The genes are TRBV11-1 and TRBJ2-7; 8 nucleotides match TRBD2. Germline V lookup: CDR1 SGHAT, CDR2 FQDESV (reference sequence). With 2 bases clipped from V and 3 bases from J, the junction kept 6 bases outside the gene matches. The CDR3 loop spans 15 amino acids.

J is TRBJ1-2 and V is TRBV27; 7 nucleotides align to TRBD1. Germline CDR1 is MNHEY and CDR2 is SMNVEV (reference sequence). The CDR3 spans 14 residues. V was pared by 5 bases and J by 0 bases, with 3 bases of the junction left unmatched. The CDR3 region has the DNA TGTGCCAGCAGTAGGCAGGGGGCTAACTATGGCTACACCTTC. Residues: CASSRQGANYGYTF.

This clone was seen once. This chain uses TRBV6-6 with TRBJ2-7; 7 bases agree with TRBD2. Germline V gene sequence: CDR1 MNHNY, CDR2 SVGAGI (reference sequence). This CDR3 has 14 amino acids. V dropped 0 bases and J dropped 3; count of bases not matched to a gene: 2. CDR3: CASSYSGEGYEQYF. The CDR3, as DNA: TGTGCCAGCAGTTACTCCGGGGAGGGCTACGAGCAGTACTTC.

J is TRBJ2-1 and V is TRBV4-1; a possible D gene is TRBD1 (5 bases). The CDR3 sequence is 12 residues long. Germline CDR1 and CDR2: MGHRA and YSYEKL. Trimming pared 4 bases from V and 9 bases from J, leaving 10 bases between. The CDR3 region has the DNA TGCGCCAGCAGCCTAACAGGAAGTGAGCAGTTCTTC. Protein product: CASSLTGSEQFF.

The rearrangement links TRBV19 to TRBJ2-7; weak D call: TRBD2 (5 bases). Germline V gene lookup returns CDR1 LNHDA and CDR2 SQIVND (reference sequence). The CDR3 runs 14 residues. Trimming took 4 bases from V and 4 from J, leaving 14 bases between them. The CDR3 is CASSREFGFYEQYF. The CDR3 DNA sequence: TGTGCCAGTAGTAGGGAGTTCGGATTTTACGAGCAGTACTTC.